Given below is one T cell receptor beta chain in context. Its target is not known. This entry comes from a study of T cell repertoires and HLA-DP antigens. Some clones are missing from TCRdb's copy, which holds only in-frame ones; the method was immunoSEQ multiplex PCR. The sample lists some 120,000 clones, 92% occurring once. The CDR3 has 14 residues. V lost 4 bases and J 5 bases, leaving 14 bases between the germline ends. Per germline, CDR1 MNHEY and CDR2 SMNVEV (reference sequence). The rearrangement joins TRBV27 to TRBJ1-2; possible D gene TRBD1, 5 bases. The origin of this receptor is a woman under 30 in good health and CMV-seronegative. Sequencing was performed on CD4+ T cells from PBMCs. CDR3 sequence (DNA): TGTGCCAGCAGTTCCCAGGGTAGGGTGTATGGCTACACCTTC. This gives the protein CASSSQGRVYGYTF.